This T cell receptor (beta chain) was recovered during a study of cytomegalovirus exposure and HLA in healthy donors. Study-level background: For the approximately 420 genotyped donors, 80% to 90% fell within the Caucasian-associated ancestry cluster.

A word on this clone: Its antigen is still unknown.

The CDR3 contains 14 residues. Trimming pared 5 bases from V and 2 bases from J, leaving 10 bases between. Germline loops: CDR1 LNHDA, CDR2 SQIVND (reference sequence). Primers: 60 Vbeta forward and 13 Jbeta reverse. TCRdb keeps only in-frame clones here, not all; method: immunoSEQ multiplex PCR. The sample lists 50,000 or so clones, approximately 70% occurring once. The study's findings and limits: In vitro work confirmed that a few CMV-associated chains recognize CMV antigens. For most TCR beta V segments, an earlier analysis put the productive rate at about 87% or about 30% of the time. Across all donors, roughly uniform sequencing depth was an assumption of the presence/absence analyses.

The sequence came from a woman aged 45-60 years in good health and CMV-seronegative. The genes are TRBV19 and TRBJ1-3; tentatively, D is TRBD1 (6 bases). Sequencing was done on a sample of PBMCs. The CDR3 DNA reads as TGTGCCAGTAGTGAGGGACACACTGGAAACACCATATATTTT. It yields the protein CASSEGHTGNTIYF.